This entry describes one T cell receptor beta chain. Germline V gene sequence: CDR1 LNHNV, CDR2 YYDKDF (reference sequence). CDR3 size: 14 residues. J gave up 4 bases and V 1 base, and 3 bases lay outside the gene matches. The data stem from a study of blood T cell repertoires in COVID-19. Overall study context: Acute and convalescent COVID-19 specimens originated in the United States, Italy and Spain. T cells, B-cell-depleted T cells, or PBMCs supplied cDNA or gDNA.

Authors' processing steps: Reference gene primer amplification gave estimated nucleated cell counts. Profiling relied on immunoSEQ multiplex PCR, and the TCRdb table lists in-frame clones only, not all of them. The V and J calls and the clone size are those of that table, but D and trimming were determined from the DNA. The sample comprises roughly 230,000 clones, roughly 84% of which are singletons, and approximately 0.89% rests with the top ten. The rearrangement joins TRBV15 to TRBJ1-2, with 7 positions matching TRBD1. The receptor comes from a man aged 40-55 years with acute or convalescent COVID-19. Sequences were obtained from peripheral blood. The DNA for the CDR3 is TGTGCCACCAGCAGAGGGGGACAGCTCTATGGCTACACCTTC. It is translated as CATSRGGQLYGYTF.